The 6 T cell receptor beta chains in this list originate from one sample, sequenced in a study of shared clonotypes between healthy human individuals. Using immunoSEQ multiplex PCR, the repertoire was profiled, and TCRdb retains in-frame clones only, with some absent. This sample has roughly 2,000,000 clones; just under 95% occur once, and the top ten carry approximately 1.2%. CD8 cells classed as naive were CD45RO-negative and positively selected for CCR7, excluding terminally differentiated effector memory CD45RA+ cells. The sample was naive CD8+ T cells sorted from blood. Receptors originate from a man aged 18 to 35 in good health.

The rearrangement joins TRBV5-6 to TRBJ2-2; 12 nucleotides line up with TRBD2. The J segment lost 5 bases and the V segment lost 5 bases, leaving 7 bases of the junction unmatched. The CDR3 is 16 residues long. The V gene's germline CDR1 is SGHDT and CDR2 YYEEEE. The CDR3 DNA is TGTGCCAGCAGTCCAGGACTAGCGGGATGGACCGGGGAGCTGTTTTTT. It yields the protein CASSPGLAGWTGELFF.

J is TRBJ2-7 and V is TRBV5-6; a weak D match, TRBD1 (6 bases). This CDR3 region has 13 residues. Germline CDR1 is SGHDT and CDR2 is YYEEEE. V lost 0 bases and J lost 6, with 10 bases in between. CDR3 sequence reads: CASSLATGIEQYF. CDR3 DNA sequence: TGTGCCAGCAGCTTGGCCACAGGGATCGAGCAGTACTTC.

V is TRBV5-8 and J is TRBJ1-1; 10 nucleotides align to TRBD1. The germline V gene has CDR1 SGHTS and CDR2 YDEGEE. This CDR3 spans 15 amino acids. V gave up 4 bases and J gave up 4 bases; unmatched junction bases: 7. The CDR3 protein is CASSVGQGRVTEAFF. Written as DNA, the CDR3 is TGTGCCAGCAGCGTGGGACAGGGGAGGGTCACTGAAGCTTTCTTT.

This clone has just one count. This chain joins TRBV7-9 and TRBJ1-5; TRBD1 aligns across 9 bases. The CDR3 spans 19 residues. J was trimmed by 0 bases and V by 5 bases; bases with no gene match: 14. CDR1 is SEHNR, CDR2 FQNEAQ, per germline (reference sequence). The CDR3, as DNA: TGTGCCAGCAGCAGTCCGACAGGGGGAGCCTTTGATAGCAATCAGCCCCAGCATTTT. Translation gives CASSSPTGGAFDSNQPQHF. Full variable domain (rest looked up from reference TRBV7-9 and TRBJ1-5): DTGVSQNPRHKITKRGQNVTFRCDPISEHNRLYWYRQTLGQGPEFLTYFQNEAQLEKSRLLSDRFSAERPKGSFSTLEIQRTEQGDSAMYLCASSSPTGGAFDSNQPQHFGDGTRLSIL.

This sequence joins TRBV13 and TRBJ2-5, with TRBD2 matching 14 bases. Germline V gene data show CDR1 as PRHDT and CDR2 as FYEKMQ (reference sequence). With 5 bases clipped from V and 3 bases from J, the junction kept 5 bases outside the gene matches. CDR3 length: 16 residues. The CDR3 here is CASSLSGLAGEETQYF. The CDR3 DNA reads TGTGCCAGCAGCCTCTCGGGACTAGCGGGGGAAGAGACCCAGTACTTC.

V usage is TRBV4-1 and J usage is TRBJ1-5, with D uncertain. V dropped 1 base and J dropped 9 bases, with 16 bases sitting between them. Germline V gene lookup returns CDR1 MGHRA and CDR2 YSYEKL. This CDR3 is built from 15 residues. This CDR3 reads CASSQGIGLAGPQHF. The CDR3 region has the DNA TGCGCCAGCAGCCAAGGAATCGGGCTGGCGGGGCCCCAGCATTTT.